Following are 24 T cell receptor beta chains from one sample sequenced in a study of monozygotic twins with inflammatory bowel disease. TCRdb reprocessed the 5' RACE reads and keeps a single row for each CDR3 protein, giving no DNA. The sample features fewer than 110,000 distinct CDR3 sequences, with 1.9% in its top ten. The specimen was blood. These receptors were taken from a human donor with ulcerative colitis or Crohn's disease, or a healthy co-twin of an affected twin (not recorded which).

The chain links TRBV7-2 to TRBJ2-1; the D call from TCRdb, TRBD1, cannot be confirmed without DNA. This CDR3 has 15 amino acids. Per the germline V gene, CDR1 is SGHTA and CDR2 is FQGNSA. The CDR3 loop is CASSLTGTDNNEQFF.

V usage is TRBV10-3 and J usage is TRBJ1-3. Germline V gene lookup returns CDR1 ENHRY and CDR2 SYGVKD. The CDR3 extends over 15 amino acids. This CDR3 is CAISEGVPSGNTIYF.

The chain's CDR3 is CSAPGLANEKLFF. J is TRBJ1-4 and V is TRBV20-1. The CDR3 runs to 13 residues. CDR1 DFQATT and CDR2 SNEGSKA come from the germline V gene (reference sequence).

This sequence joins TRBV7-2 and TRBJ2-2; TCRdb returns TRBD2, unconfirmable since there is no DNA. The CDR3 extends over 17 amino acids. Germline V lookup: CDR1 SGHTA, CDR2 FQGNSA. This CDR3 reads CASSFSGTSDYTGELFF.

The V and J genes are TRBV9 and TRBJ1-3. The CDR3 totals 17 residues. Germline-derived CDR1 and CDR2 are SGDLS and YYNGEE. This chain's CDR3 is CASSVVPSLATGNTIYF.

The CDR3 here is CASLGEGGNEQYF. The chain links TRBV27 to TRBJ2-7; as DNA is missing, the TRBD1 call by TCRdb cannot be tested. The germline CDR1 and CDR2 sequences are MNHEY and SMNVEV (reference sequence). The CDR3 sequence is 13 residues long.

The gene calls are TRBV7-9 and TRBJ2-3. The CDR3 is made up of 13 amino acids. Germline-derived CDR1 and CDR2 are SEHNR and FQNEAQ (reference sequence). The CDR3 reads CASRPRSTDTQYF.

The chain uses TRBV24-1 and TRBJ2-2; TCRdb outputs TRBD1, but without DNA this stays unchecked. The V gene's germline CDR1 is KGHDR and CDR2 SFDVKD. The CDR3 contains 16 residues. This CDR3 is CATSGGDRPLTGELFF.

The rearrangement links TRBV5-1 to TRBJ2-5; no DNA is available, so the TRBD2 call from TCRdb remains unchecked. CDR3 length equals 17 residues. The V gene's germline CDR1 is SGHRS and CDR2 YFSETQ. This CDR3 reads CASSLGLAGVSPETQYF.

The chain carries TRBV12-3 or TRBV12-4 and TRBJ2-1; the D gene TCRdb calls, TRBD2, cannot be checked with no DNA. This CDR3 spans 15 amino acids. CDR3 sequence reads: CASTEKREGLDEQFF.

The chain has TRBV2 and TRBJ1-5; TCRdb lists TRBD1, though no DNA is available to test this call. The length of the CDR3 is 14 residues. The germline V gene has CDR1 SNHLY and CDR2 FYNNEI. The CDR3 spells CASSRQGSAQPQHF. Full variable domain (rest looked up from reference TRBV2 and TRBJ1-5): EPEVTQTPSHQVTQMGQEVILRCVPISNHLYFYWYRQILGQKVEFLVSFYNNEISEKSEIFDDQFSVERPDGSNFTLKIRSTKLEDSAMYFCASSRQGSAQPQHFGDGTRLSIL.

This chain connects TRBV5-5 to TRBJ2-6. Germline V CDR1 and CDR2: SGHKS, YYEKEE (reference sequence). The CDR3 loop spans 16 amino acids. This CDR3 reads CASSSLKSSGANVLTF.

This sequence joins TRBV19 and TRBJ2-7; TCRdb designates TRBD1, a call that cannot be tested without DNA. In germline, CDR1 is LNHDA, CDR2 SQIVND (reference sequence). The CDR3 is made up of 16 amino acids. The CDR3 spells CASSRDAGQGGYEQYF.

The V call is TRBV12-3 or TRBV12-4, the J call TRBJ2-5. The CDR3 runs 13 residues. The CDR3 protein is CASSLTSQETQYF.

The rearrangement links TRBV6-2 or TRBV6-3 to TRBJ1-5. The CDR3 runs to 16 residues. CDR1 and CDR2 from the germline V gene are MNHEY and SVGEGT. The CDR3 loop is CASSYSSGSGNQPQHF.

The chain joins TRBV20-1 to TRBJ2-3; TCRdb lists TRBD1, though no DNA is available to test this call. The CDR3 has 13 residues. Germline CDR1 is DFQATT and CDR2 is SNEGSKA (reference sequence). The CDR3: CSAREGRGDTQYF.

The chain employs TRBV5-5 and TRBJ2-7; TCRdb returns TRBD1, unconfirmable since there is no DNA. The CDR3 covers 15 residues. Germline CDR1 SGHKS, CDR2 YYEKEE (reference sequence). CDR3 loop: CASSPDGGRTYEQYF.

The chain has TRBV18 and TRBJ1-2. From germline, CDR1 is KGHSH and CDR2 LQKENI. The CDR3 consists of 14 residues. The CDR3 spells CASSPIALNYGYTF.

The chain employs TRBV7-2 and TRBJ2-1; the TCRdb call, TRBD2, lacks DNA for checking. The CDR3 covers 16 residues. Germline V gene data show CDR1 as SGHTA and CDR2 as FQGNSA. The CDR3 sequence is CASSSRGGSSGGEQFF.

V gene TRBV5-1 combines with J gene TRBJ2-3; TCRdb's assignment of TRBD2 cannot be checked, as there is no DNA. CDR1 SGHRS and CDR2 YFSETQ come from the germline V gene. The CDR3 spans 15 residues. CDR3 region: CASSLPSGSADTQYF. The variable domain in full, completed from reference TRBV5-1 and TRBJ2-3, reads KAGVTQTPRYLIKTRGQQVTLSCSPISGHRSVSWYQQTPGQGLQFLFEYFSETQRNKGNFPGRFSGRQFSNSRSEMNVSTLELGDSALYLCASSLPSGSADTQYFGPGTRLTVL.

This rearrangement joins TRBV12-3 or TRBV12-4 to TRBJ2-5; the D gene TCRdb calls, TRBD1, cannot be checked with no DNA. The CDR3 contains 15 residues. CDR3 sequence reads: CASSSDRVAEETQYF.

The chain recombines TRBV5-1 with TRBJ2-3. Germline lookup yields CDR1 SGHRS and CDR2 YFSETQ. The CDR3 contains 12 residues. CDR3 region: CASSLATDTQYF.

V usage is TRBV18 and J usage is TRBJ1-5; the D call from TCRdb, TRBD1, cannot be confirmed without DNA. This CDR3 spans 14 amino acids. Germline assignment: CDR1 KGHSH and CDR2 LQKENI. This CDR3 is CASNDRGGNQPQHF.

The V call is TRBV11-2, the J call TRBJ2-5; TCRdb names TRBD2, which stays unverified in the absence of DNA. CDR3 length: 18 amino acids. In germline, CDR1 is SGHAT, CDR2 FQNNGV. The CDR3 sequence: CASSRRTSGVKEQETQYF.